These 2 T cell receptor beta chains were sequenced from one sample in a study of blood T cell repertoires in COVID-19. Clones were read by immunoSEQ multiplex PCR, and TCRdb kept only the in-frame ones, dropping some. The profile shows about 260,000 clones, roughly nine tenths of them singletons. Sequences were obtained from peripheral blood. Receptors originate from a man between 18 and 29 years old with active or convalescent COVID-19.

This rearrangement joins TRBV6-5 to TRBJ1-2; D may be TRBD1 (6 bases). From germline, CDR1 is MNHEY and CDR2 SVGAGI. Trimming took 4 bases from V and 4 from J, leaving 13 bases between them. CDR3 length equals 14 residues. Here the CDR3 reads CASSWTADSYGYTF. The DNA of the CDR3 is TGTGCCAGCAGTTGGACAGCAGACTCCTATGGCTACACCTTC.

CDR3 region: CASSLQKAGVVEQYF. The CDR3 coding sequence is TGTGCCAGTAGTCTCCAAAAAGCGGGAGTAGTCGAGCAGTACTTC. The rearrangement links TRBV19 to TRBJ2-7, with 8 positions matching TRBD2. This CDR3 has 15 residues. Germline CDR1 is LNHDA and CDR2 is SQIVND (reference sequence). Trimming took 5 bases from V and 6 from J; bases not matched to a gene: 12.